Listed below are T cell receptor beta chains from one sample, sequenced in a study of shared clonotypes between healthy human individuals. TCRdb keeps only in-frame clones here, not all; method: immunoSEQ multiplex PCR. Counted here are roughly 640,000 clones, less than 98% occurring once; the ten biggest clones make up approximately 0.057%. Sequences were obtained from naive CD4+ T cells sorted from blood. These receptors all stem from a young woman in good health. Both conserved end residues are part of each CDR3. The order of the fields is J gene, V gene, D gene, clone size, CDR3 DNA, CDR3 protein. A D gene is named only where the DNA matches it firmly. The size field is filled for only some rows; it gives once, few, many or a size class.

j_gene: TRBJ1-6
v_gene: TRBV19
d_gene: TRBD1
abundance: -
CDR3nt: TGTGCCAGTAGTATCCGACAGGGGAAGGAGTCACCCCTCCACTTT
CDR3aa: CASSIRQGKESPLHF

j_gene: TRBJ2-2
v_gene: TRBV6-1
d_gene: TRBD1
abundance: -
CDR3nt: TGTGCCAGCAGTGTAGACAGGGGGCATGTCGGGGAGCTGTTTTTT
CDR3aa: CASSVDRGHVGELFF

j_gene: TRBJ1-2
v_gene: TRBV5-6
d_gene: TRBD1
abundance: few
CDR3nt: TGTGCCAGCAGCACTGGACAGGGGAGGTATGGCTACACCTTC
CDR3aa: CASSTGQGRYGYTF

j_gene: TRBJ2-5
v_gene: TRBV6-6
d_gene: -
abundance: -
CDR3nt: TGTGCCAGCAGTTACTCGAAGAGAGGGGAAGAGACCCAGTACTTC
CDR3aa: CASSYSKRGEETQYF

j_gene: TRBJ2-5
v_gene: TRBV28
d_gene: -
abundance: -
CDR3nt: TGTGCCAGCATGGGAGCGGACTATCAAGAGACCCAGTACTTC
CDR3aa: CASMGADYQETQYF

j_gene: TRBJ1-1
v_gene: TRBV7-9
d_gene: -
abundance: -
CDR3nt: TGTGCCAGCAGCTTAGATGCCCAGTTGAACACTGAAGCTTTCTTT
CDR3aa: CASSLDAQLNTEAFF

j_gene: TRBJ2-1
v_gene: TRBV5-1
d_gene: TRBD2
abundance: -
CDR3nt: TGCGCCAGCAGCTTCCTAGCGGGTTCCTACAATGAGCAGTTCTTC
CDR3aa: CASSFLAGSYNEQFF

j_gene: TRBJ1-4
v_gene: TRBV28
d_gene: -
abundance: -
CDR3nt: TGTGCCAGCAGTTCGGGGGGAAGAGGTGCGGAAGAAAAACTGTTTTTT
CDR3aa: CASSSGGRGAEEKLFF

j_gene: TRBJ2-2
v_gene: TRBV7-5
d_gene: -
abundance: once
CDR3nt: TGTGTCAGAAGCCCAGGCTACCGAGGGGGTTCCGGGGAGCTGTTTTTT
CDR3aa: CVRSPGYRGGSGELFF

j_gene: TRBJ2-7
v_gene: TRBV6-5
d_gene: -
abundance: -
CDR3nt: TGTGCCAGCAGCCGGACAGTCTCCTACGAGCAGTACTTC
CDR3aa: CASSRTVSYEQYF

j_gene: TRBJ2-3
v_gene: TRBV5-1
d_gene: TRBD2
abundance: -
CDR3nt: TGCGCCAGCAGCTCACCCGGGACTAGCTCTGAAAAGCAGTATTTT
CDR3aa: CASSSPGTSSEKQYF

j_gene: TRBJ1-5
v_gene: TRBV28
d_gene: -
abundance: -
CDR3nt: TGTGCCAGCAGCCTAGACAGCAGCGTCGGCCAGCCCCAGCATTTT
CDR3aa: CASSLDSSVGQPQHF

j_gene: TRBJ1-5
v_gene: TRBV13
d_gene: -
abundance: -
CDR3nt: TGTGCCAGCAGCTTAGGGCAGGATCAGCCCCAGCATTTT
CDR3aa: CASSLGQDQPQHF

j_gene: TRBJ2-7
v_gene: TRBV7-8
d_gene: TRBD2
abundance: -
CDR3nt: TGTGCCAGCAGACATAGCGGGGGGAACTACGAGCAGTACTTC
CDR3aa: CASRHSGGNYEQYF

j_gene: TRBJ2-1
v_gene: TRBV19
d_gene: TRBD2
abundance: -
CDR3nt: TGTGCCAGTAGTGTCGCCACTAGCGGGATCGGGTTCTTC
CDR3aa: CASSVATSGIGFF

j_gene: TRBJ1-2
v_gene: TRBV18
d_gene: TRBD1
abundance: -
CDR3nt: TGTGCCAGCTCACACGGGACAGTGAACTATGGCTACACCTTC
CDR3aa: CASSHGTVNYGYTF

j_gene: TRBJ2-1
v_gene: TRBV5-1
d_gene: -
abundance: -
CDR3nt: TGCGCCAGCAGCTTGGTTGTTGCTAGTCAGAATGAGCAGTTCTTC
CDR3aa: CASSLVVASQNEQFF

j_gene: TRBJ2-3
v_gene: TRBV6-6
d_gene: TRBD2
abundance: -
CDR3nt: TGTGCCAGCAAGACTAGCGGGAGAAAAGGAGATACGCAGTATTTT
CDR3aa: CASKTSGRKGDTQYF

j_gene: TRBJ2-3
v_gene: TRBV7-9
d_gene: -
abundance: -
CDR3nt: TGTGCCAGCAGCTTACGAGGTCAGGGAGTCACAGATACGCAGTATTTT
CDR3aa: CASSLRGQGVTDTQYF

j_gene: TRBJ2-2
v_gene: TRBV4-1
d_gene: -
abundance: -
CDR3nt: TGCGCCAGCAGGGGGGCCGGTACCGGGGAGCTGTTTTTT
CDR3aa: CASRGAGTGELFF

j_gene: TRBJ2-1
v_gene: TRBV30
d_gene: TRBD2
abundance: -
CDR3nt: TGTGCCTGGACTAGCGGGGGATACAATGAGCAGTTCTTC
CDR3aa: CAWTSGGYNEQFF

j_gene: TRBJ2-5
v_gene: TRBV6-6
d_gene: -
abundance: -
CDR3nt: TGTGCCAGCAGCCGGTACTCCCAAAAACAAGAGACCCAGTACTTC
CDR3aa: CASSRYSQKQETQYF

j_gene: TRBJ1-3
v_gene: TRBV29-1
d_gene: -
abundance: -
CDR3nt: TGCAGCGTTGAAACCATACAGGGAGCTGGAAACACCATATATTTT
CDR3aa: CSVETIQGAGNTIYF

j_gene: TRBJ2-1
v_gene: TRBV6-1
d_gene: TRBD2
abundance: -
CDR3nt: TGTGCCAGCAGTGAGTCTAGCGGGAGACTTTACAATGAGCAGTTCTTC
CDR3aa: CASSESSGRLYNEQFF

j_gene: TRBJ1-5
v_gene: TRBV5-5
d_gene: -
abundance: -
CDR3nt: TGTGCCAGCAGCCCGGGCGGGGGCATCTATCAGCCCCAGCATTTT
CDR3aa: CASSPGGGIYQPQHF

j_gene: TRBJ2-1
v_gene: TRBV19
d_gene: TRBD2
abundance: -
CDR3nt: TGTGCCAGTAGTATAGAAGCGGGGAACAATGAGCAGTTCTTC
CDR3aa: CASSIEAGNNEQFF

j_gene: TRBJ1-3
v_gene: TRBV5-6
d_gene: -
abundance: -
CDR3nt: TGTGCCAGCAGGCGTAGGGGGAGTCTTCAGGCCGGAAACACCATATATTTT
CDR3aa: CASRRRGSLQAGNTIYF

j_gene: TRBJ1-4
v_gene: TRBV27
d_gene: TRBD1
abundance: -
CDR3nt: TGTGCCAGCAGTCCCACCGGGACAGGGAGTGAAAAACTGTTTTTT
CDR3aa: CASSPTGTGSEKLFF

j_gene: TRBJ2-3
v_gene: TRBV30
d_gene: -
abundance: -
CDR3nt: TGTGCCTGGAGTCGGCGGGATACGCAGTATTTT
CDR3aa: CAWSRRDTQYF

j_gene: TRBJ2-4
v_gene: TRBV2
d_gene: -
abundance: -
CDR3nt: TGTGCCAGCAGTTCAAGGACGGTCCGCGGGAAAAACATTCAGTACTTC
CDR3aa: CASSSRTVRGKNIQYF

j_gene: TRBJ2-3
v_gene: TRBV5-5
d_gene: -
abundance: -
CDR3nt: TGTGCCAGCACCCGGGACGCCGACACAGATACGCAGTATTTT
CDR3aa: CASTRDADTDTQYF

j_gene: TRBJ1-5
v_gene: TRBV11-2
d_gene: -
abundance: once
CDR3nt: TGTGCCAGCAGCTTTCAGGGAGGGAACCAGCCCCAGCATTTT
CDR3aa: CASSFQGGNQPQHF

j_gene: TRBJ2-1
v_gene: TRBV7-8
d_gene: -
abundance: once
CDR3nt: TGTGCCAGCAGCTCCCGGGGGTTATGGTACAATGAGCAGTTCTTC
CDR3aa: CASSSRGLWYNEQFF

j_gene: TRBJ1-1
v_gene: TRBV28
d_gene: TRBD1
abundance: -
CDR3nt: TGTGCCAGCAGTGGCCGGACAGGCGGTCCTTTTAACACTGAAGCTTTCTTT
CDR3aa: CASSGRTGGPFNTEAFF

j_gene: TRBJ2-2
v_gene: TRBV25-1
d_gene: TRBD2
abundance: once
CDR3nt: TGTGCCAGCAGTGGAGCCGGGACTAGGGTTGTGCAGCTGTTTTTT
CDR3aa: CASSGAGTRVVQLFF

j_gene: TRBJ2-7
v_gene: TRBV10-3
d_gene: TRBD1
abundance: -
CDR3nt: TGTGCCATCAGTGAGCCCCCGGACAGGGAATCCTACGAGCAGTACTTC
CDR3aa: CAISEPPDRESYEQYF

j_gene: TRBJ1-4
v_gene: TRBV5-4
d_gene: -
abundance: -
CDR3nt: TGTGCCAGCAGCCGTGAGGGTGATGAAAAACTGTTTTTT
CDR3aa: CASSREGDEKLFF

j_gene: TRBJ2-7
v_gene: TRBV2
d_gene: -
abundance: -
CDR3nt: TGTGCCAGCAGGGAAGTGGCAGGGCAGTACTTC
CDR3aa: CASREVAGQYF

j_gene: TRBJ2-1
v_gene: TRBV27
d_gene: TRBD1
abundance: -
CDR3nt: TGTGCCAGCAGTTTAGGGACAGCCTACAATGAGCAGTTCTTC
CDR3aa: CASSLGTAYNEQFF

j_gene: TRBJ1-1
v_gene: TRBV28
d_gene: -
abundance: -
CDR3nt: TGTGCCAGCAGTTCGGTTGAGGGAATGGGTGGCACTGAAGCTTTCTTT
CDR3aa: CASSSVEGMGGTEAFF

j_gene: TRBJ2-1
v_gene: TRBV20-1
d_gene: -
abundance: -
CDR3nt: TGCAGTGCTAGAGGGCTAGAGACGTTCTTC
CDR3aa: CSARGLETFF

j_gene: TRBJ1-4
v_gene: TRBV29-1
d_gene: TRBD1
abundance: -
CDR3nt: TGCAGCGCTACCGGGACAGGGGATGAAAAACTGTTTTTT
CDR3aa: CSATGTGDEKLFF

j_gene: TRBJ2-7
v_gene: TRBV28
d_gene: TRBD1
abundance: -
CDR3nt: TGTGCCAGCGACCAATCGGGGACAGGGGAGCACGAGCAGTACTTC
CDR3aa: CASDQSGTGEHEQYF

j_gene: TRBJ2-6
v_gene: TRBV27
d_gene: -
abundance: -
CDR3nt: TGTGCCAGCAGTTTAACAGGGCCTGGGGCCAACGTCCTGACTTTC
CDR3aa: CASSLTGPGANVLTF

j_gene: TRBJ2-7
v_gene: TRBV5-2
d_gene: -
abundance: -
CDR3nt: TGTGCCAGCAGCCAATCTCGGACAGACTCCTACGAGCAGTACTTC
CDR3aa: CASSQSRTDSYEQYF

j_gene: TRBJ1-6
v_gene: TRBV30
d_gene: -
abundance: -
CDR3nt: TGTGCCTGGAGTCCGGGGCACCGAAATTCACCCCTCCACTTT
CDR3aa: CAWSPGHRNSPLHF

j_gene: TRBJ2-1
v_gene: TRBV5-1
d_gene: TRBD2
abundance: -
CDR3nt: TGCGCCAGCAGCTACCGGGACGGAAGTATCCTAGCCCAGCGGGAGGCCTACAATGAGCAGTTCTTC
CDR3aa: CASSYRDGSILAQREAYNEQFF

j_gene: TRBJ2-3
v_gene: TRBV5-1
d_gene: -
abundance: -
CDR3nt: TGCGCCAGCAGCTTCTCGCAGGATGCAGATACGCAGTATTTT
CDR3aa: CASSFSQDADTQYF

j_gene: TRBJ2-1
v_gene: TRBV5-4
d_gene: TRBD2
abundance: -
CDR3nt: TGTGCCAGCAGCAGCTTTGGTCGTTTAGCGGGAGGTGGTGAGCAGTTCTTC
CDR3aa: CASSSFGRLAGGGEQFF

j_gene: TRBJ1-5
v_gene: TRBV5-1
d_gene: -
abundance: -
CDR3nt: TGCGCCAGCAGCTTGGTCGGGGGGAGCAATCAGCCCCAGCATTTT
CDR3aa: CASSLVGGSNQPQHF

j_gene: TRBJ2-5
v_gene: TRBV11-2
d_gene: -
abundance: -
CDR3nt: TGTGCCAGCAGCCCGCCGCCCCAACTACACGTCCAAGAGACCCAGTACTTC
CDR3aa: CASSPPPQLHVQETQYF

j_gene: TRBJ2-6
v_gene: TRBV5-1
d_gene: -
abundance: once
CDR3nt: TGCGCCAGCAGCATAGCTGGGGCCAACGTCCTGACTTTC
CDR3aa: CASSIAGANVLTF